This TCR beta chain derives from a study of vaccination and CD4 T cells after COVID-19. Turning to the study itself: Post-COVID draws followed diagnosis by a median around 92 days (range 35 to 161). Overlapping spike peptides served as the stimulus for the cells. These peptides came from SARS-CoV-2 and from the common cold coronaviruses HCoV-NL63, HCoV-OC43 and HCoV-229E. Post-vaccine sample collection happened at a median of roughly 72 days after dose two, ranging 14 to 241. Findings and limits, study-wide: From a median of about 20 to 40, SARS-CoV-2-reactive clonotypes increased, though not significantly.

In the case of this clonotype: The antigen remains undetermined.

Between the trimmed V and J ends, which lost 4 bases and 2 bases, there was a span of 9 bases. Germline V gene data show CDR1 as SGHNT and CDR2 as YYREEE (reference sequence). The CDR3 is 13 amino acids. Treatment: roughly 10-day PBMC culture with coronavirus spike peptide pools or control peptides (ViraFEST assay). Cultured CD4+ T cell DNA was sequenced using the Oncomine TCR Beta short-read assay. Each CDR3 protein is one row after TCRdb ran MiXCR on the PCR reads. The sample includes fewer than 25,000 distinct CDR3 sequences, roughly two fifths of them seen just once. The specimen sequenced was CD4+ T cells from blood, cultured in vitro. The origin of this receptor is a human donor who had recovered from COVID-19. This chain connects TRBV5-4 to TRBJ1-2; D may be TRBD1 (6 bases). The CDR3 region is CASSPGHNYGYTF. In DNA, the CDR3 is TGTGCCAGCAGCCCGGGACACAACTATGGCTACACCTTC.